Below, one TCR beta chain is given with its context. Its specificity is unknown. There were TCR beta CDR3 regions amplified from RNA transcripts. First-round RT-PCR of the TCR CDR3 relied on the HTBI primer set. MiXCR, applied by TCRdb to the multiplex PCR reads, yields one record per CDR3 protein. The table records 400,000 to 550,000 distinct CDR3 sequences, around 22% of them present only once. CDR3 length: 15 residues. The V gene's germline CDR1 is SGHRS and CDR2 YFSETQ. Trimming left V 2 bases short and J 2 bases short, with 12 bases between. This entry is derived from a study of T cells in Graves' hyperthyroidism and ophthalmopathy. Study-level points and caveats: Classification by a 13 V-J model distinguished ophthalmopathy from stable hyperthyroidism.

Sequencing was done on a sample of blood. The clonotype comes from a woman aged 30 to 39 with Graves' ophthalmopathy. This chain links TRBV5-1 with TRBJ2-3; possible D gene TRBD2, 6 bases. The CDR3 DNA reads as TGCGCCAGCAGCTTCGGTAGCGGACCCACAGATACGCAGTATTTT. This sequence encodes CASSFGSGPTDTQYF.